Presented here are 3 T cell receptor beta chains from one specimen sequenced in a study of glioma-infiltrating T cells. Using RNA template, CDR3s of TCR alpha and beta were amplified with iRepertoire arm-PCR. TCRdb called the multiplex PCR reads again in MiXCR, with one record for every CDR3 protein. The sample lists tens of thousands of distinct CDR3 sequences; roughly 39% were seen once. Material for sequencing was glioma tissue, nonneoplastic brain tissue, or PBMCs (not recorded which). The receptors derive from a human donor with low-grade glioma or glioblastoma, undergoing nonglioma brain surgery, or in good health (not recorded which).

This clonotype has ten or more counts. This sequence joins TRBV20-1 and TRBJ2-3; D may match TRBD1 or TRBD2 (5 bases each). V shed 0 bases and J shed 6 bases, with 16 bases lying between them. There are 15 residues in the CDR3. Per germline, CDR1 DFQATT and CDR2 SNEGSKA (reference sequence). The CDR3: CSARERGRRQDTQYF. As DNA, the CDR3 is TGCAGTGCTAGAGAGAGGGGACGGAGGCAGGATACGCAGTATTTT.

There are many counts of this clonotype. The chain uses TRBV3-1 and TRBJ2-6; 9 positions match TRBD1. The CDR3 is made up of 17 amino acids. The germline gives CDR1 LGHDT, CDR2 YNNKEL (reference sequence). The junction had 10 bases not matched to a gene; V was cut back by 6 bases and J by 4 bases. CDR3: CASRNTQGARGANVLTF. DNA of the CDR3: TGTGCCAGCAGAAACACACAGGGGGCGAGAGGGGCCAACGTCCTGACTTTC.

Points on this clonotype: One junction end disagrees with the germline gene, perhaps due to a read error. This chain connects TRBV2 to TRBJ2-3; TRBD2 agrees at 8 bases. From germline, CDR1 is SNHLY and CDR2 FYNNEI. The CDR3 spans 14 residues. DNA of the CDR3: TGTTCCAGCGGGGGACTGTACGTCGCAGATACGCAGTATTTT. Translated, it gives CSSGGLYVADTQYF.